This TCR beta chain emerged from a study of blood T cell repertoires in COVID-19. The junction had 3 bases not matched to a gene; V was cut back by 10 bases and J by 3 bases. CDR3 length: 12 residues. Germline CDR1 MDHEN, CDR2 SYDVKM. The table came from immunoSEQ multiplex PCR; TCRdb's copy has only in-frame clones and leaves some out. Among a few hundred thousand clones listed, just over 85% were seen once. This sequence joins TRBV28 and TRBJ2-1; TRBD2 agrees at 7 bases. This sequence was found in a woman between 40 and 50 years old with acute COVID-19. Sequenced sample: PBMCs or T cells enriched from blood (not recorded which). The DNA for the CDR3 is TGTGCCAAAACGGGGGGCTACAATGAGCAGTTCTTC. Translating gives CAKTGGYNEQFF.